This TCR beta chain derives from a study of blood T cell repertoires in COVID-19. Across the whole study: The samples span acute and convalescent COVID-19 from the United States, Italy and Spain. In each case, the material was cDNA or gDNA derived from T cells, B-cell-depleted T cells, or PBMCs.

Germline-derived CDR1 and CDR2 are LNHDA and SQIVND (reference sequence). The CDR3 sequence is 13 residues long. The V and J ends lost 1 base and 7 bases respectively, with 10 bases between them. On this clone: Within the sample, other DNA sequences also encode this same CDR3.

As handled by the study authors: Nucleated cell number was recorded as an estimate derived from reference gene primer amplification. Sequencing was performed with immunoSEQ multiplex PCR; in TCRdb, only in-frame clones are kept and a portion is missing. The V and J calls and clone size were taken over from that table, and D and trimming were inferred from the DNA. The sample consists of about 260,000 clones, approximately 91% of them appearing once. The chain employs TRBV19 and TRBJ1-1; D uncertain. Sequencing was performed on peripheral blood. The sequence derives from a human donor in a cohort sampled during active COVID-19. In DNA form, the CDR3 reads TGTGCCAGTAGTATAGGAGGACGGGGTGAAGCTTTCTTT. It is translated as CASSIGGRGEAFF.